This TCR beta chain was observed in a study of blood T cells in healthy people across ages. Whole-study results and caveats: For the donors, CMV status was unknown and possibly confounded expanded clonotype changes.

A few counts support this clonotype. The target antigen is unknown. Donor samples were obtained from healthy Caucasian individuals from Russia, aged about 6 to 90. CDR1 is SGHRS and CDR2 is YFSETQ in the germline V gene. Trimming stripped 4 bases from V and 8 bases from J, with 19 bases between. The CDR3 length is 15 residues. Primed by a sample-barcoded 5' primer and a J-beta primer mix, a second PCR proceeded for about 6 to 12 cycles. Every cDNA molecule bore a tag from a template-switch adaptor containing 12 random nucleotides. One entry per CDR3 protein, called by TCRdb with MiXCR from the 5' RACE reads. This sample has roughly 2 million distinct CDR3 sequences; about 49% occur once, and the top ten carry 2.1%.

Sequencing was carried out using blood. The sequence derives from a woman aged 40 to 50 in good health. The rearrangement joins TRBV5-1 to TRBJ2-1; D could derive from TRBD1 or TRBD2 (6 bases each). The CDR3 DNA sequence: TGCGCCAGCAGCCAGGGACTGGACCCAGGGGATGAGCAGTTCTTC. This sequence encodes CASSQGLDPGDEQFF.